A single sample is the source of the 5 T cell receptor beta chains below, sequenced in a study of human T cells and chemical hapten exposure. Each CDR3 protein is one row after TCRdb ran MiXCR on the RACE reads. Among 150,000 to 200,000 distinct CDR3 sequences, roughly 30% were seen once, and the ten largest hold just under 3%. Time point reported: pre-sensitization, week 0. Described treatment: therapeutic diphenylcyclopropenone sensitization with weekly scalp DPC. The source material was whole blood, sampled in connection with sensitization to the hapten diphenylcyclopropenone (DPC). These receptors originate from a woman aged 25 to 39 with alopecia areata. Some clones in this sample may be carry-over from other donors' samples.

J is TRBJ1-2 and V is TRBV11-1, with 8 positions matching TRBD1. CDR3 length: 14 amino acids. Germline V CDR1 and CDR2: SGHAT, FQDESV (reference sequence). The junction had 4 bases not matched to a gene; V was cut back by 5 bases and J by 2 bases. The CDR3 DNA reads TGTGCCAGCAGCCATGACAGGGGCAACTATGGCTACACCTTC. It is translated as CASSHDRGNYGYTF.

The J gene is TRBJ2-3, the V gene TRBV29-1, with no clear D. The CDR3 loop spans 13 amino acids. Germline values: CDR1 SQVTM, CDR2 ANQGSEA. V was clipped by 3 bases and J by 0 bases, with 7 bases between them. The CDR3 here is CSVEIFSTDTQYF. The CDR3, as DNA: TGCAGCGTTGAGATCTTTAGCACAGATACGCAGTATTTT.

CDR3 sequence reads: CASRKGWDTQYF. Written as DNA, the CDR3 is TGTGCCAGCAGGAAGGGTTGGGATACGCAGTATTTT. The rearrangement joins TRBV6-5 to TRBJ2-3; no firm D call. The CDR3 has 12 residues. Germline V lookup: CDR1 MNHEY, CDR2 SVGAGI. Deletions cut 6 bases from V and 6 bases from J, with 10 bases between.

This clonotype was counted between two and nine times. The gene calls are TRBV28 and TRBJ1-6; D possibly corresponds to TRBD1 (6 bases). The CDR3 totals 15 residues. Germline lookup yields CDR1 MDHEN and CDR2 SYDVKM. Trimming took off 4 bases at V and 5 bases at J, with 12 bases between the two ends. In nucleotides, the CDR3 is TGTGCCAGCAGTTGGGGACAATCAGATAATTCACCCCTCCACTTT. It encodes CASSWGQSDNSPLHF.

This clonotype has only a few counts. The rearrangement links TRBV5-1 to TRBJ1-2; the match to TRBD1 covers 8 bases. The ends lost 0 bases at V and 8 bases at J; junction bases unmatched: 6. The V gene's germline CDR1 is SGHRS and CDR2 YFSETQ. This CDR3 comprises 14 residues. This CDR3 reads CASSLEGTGHGYTF. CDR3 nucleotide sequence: TGCGCCAGCAGCTTGGAGGGGACAGGTCACGGCTACACCTTC. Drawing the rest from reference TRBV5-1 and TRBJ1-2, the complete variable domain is KAGVTQTPRYLIKTRGQQVTLSCSPISGHRSVSWYQQTPGQGLQFLFEYFSETQRNKGNFPGRFSGRQFSNSRSEMNVSTLELGDSALYLCASSLEGTGHGYTFGSGTRLTVV.